The 22 T cell receptor beta chains reported below all come from one sample, sequenced in a study of cytomegalovirus exposure and HLA in healthy donors (dated by TCRdb to the late 2010s). The library came from the immunoSEQ multiplex PCR assay. TCRdb's version of the immuneACCESS table is confined to in-frame rearrangements and falls short of the full clone set. An unresolved V gene accounts for under half of the shortfall where checked; the remainder is of unknown origin. For this sample the table gives 150,000 to 200,000 clones, of which about 82% were detected only once. The leading ten clones occupy about 1.6% of the sample. Sequencing was carried out using PBMCs. These receptors were obtained from a woman younger than 30 in good health and CMV-seronegative.

The V call is TRBV29-1, the J call TRBJ2-1; TRBD2 aligns across 7 bases. The CDR3 sequence is 13 residues long. Trimming cost V 4 bases and J 2 bases; bases outside gene matches: 2. Germline loops: CDR1 SQVTM, CDR2 ANQGSEA. CDR3 sequence reads: CSVVTSPYNEQFF. Here the CDR3 DNA reads TGCAGCGTTGTGACTAGCCCCTACAATGAGCAGTTCTTC.

The chain carries TRBV5-4 and TRBJ2-7; no definite D call. Germline loops: CDR1 SGHNT, CDR2 YYREEE (reference sequence). Trimming removed 5 bases from V and 6 bases from J, with 21 bases in between. This CDR3 has 15 residues. CDR3 protein: CASSLRTGTGLEQYF. In DNA, the CDR3 is TGTGCCAGCAGTTTAAGAACCGGCACGGGTCTCGAGCAGTACTTC.

CDR3 protein: CASSPLDEQYF. DNA for the CDR3: TGTGCCAGCAGCCCCCTAGACGAGCAGTACTTC. This chain joins TRBV7-8 and TRBJ2-7; D remains unclear. The length of the CDR3 is 11 residues. V lost 5 bases, J lost 5 bases, and 7 bases lay in between. From germline, CDR1 is SGHVS and CDR2 FQNEAQ.

This clone showed up just a few times. J is TRBJ2-7 and V is TRBV6-5; weak D call: TRBD2 (6 bases). This CDR3 has 14 residues. With 8 bases removed from V and 1 base from J, the gap between germline ends came to 15 bases. The germline V gene encodes CDR1 MNHEY and CDR2 SVGAGI. The CDR3 sequence: CASAYAGRSYEQYF. CDR3 sequence (DNA): TGTGCCAGCGCTTACGCGGGGAGATCCTACGAGCAGTACTTC.

The V gene is TRBV30, the J gene TRBJ2-5, with 7 bases lining up with TRBD1. V lost 4 bases and J lost 6; bases outside the gene matches: 8. CDR1 is GTSNPN, CDR2 SVGIG, per germline (reference sequence). The CDR3 runs to 13 residues. The CDR3 sequence: CAWTPGQLQTQYF. The CDR3 coding sequence is TGTGCCTGGACCCCGGGACAGTTGCAGACCCAGTACTTC.

V gene TRBV5-1 combines with J gene TRBJ1-2; no firm D call. The CDR3 loop spans 14 amino acids. Germline CDR1 and CDR2: SGHRS and YFSETQ. The V and J ends lost 4 bases and 3 bases respectively, with 13 bases between them. DNA of the CDR3: TGCGCCAGCAGCCTGAACACCCGGGACTATGGCTACACCTTC. Translated: CASSLNTRDYGYTF. The full variable domain, in which reference TRBV5-1 and TRBJ1-2 provide the parts outside the CDR3, is KAGVTQTPRYLIKTRGQQVTLSCSPISGHRSVSWYQQTPGQGLQFLFEYFSETQRNKGNFPGRFSGRQFSNSRSEMNVSTLELGDSALYLCASSLNTRDYGYTFGSGTRLTVV.

This clone was seen a single time. CDR3 bases: TGCGCCAGCAGCCAGGGACAGGGGGTTAACTATGGCTACACCTTC. Encoded protein: CASSQGQGVNYGYTF. The rearrangement uses TRBV4-1 and TRBJ1-2; TRBD1 matches at 11 bases. Per germline, CDR1 MGHRA and CDR2 YSYEKL. J lost 1 base, V lost 3 bases, and 1 base had no gene match. This CDR3 comprises 15 residues.

The chain joins TRBV6-4 to TRBJ1-4, with TRBD1 matching over 7 bases. CDR3 length: 15 residues. With 3 bases clipped from V and 3 bases from J, the junction kept 4 bases outside the gene matches. In germline, CDR1 is MRHNA, CDR2 SNTAGT. Written as DNA, the CDR3 is TGTGCCAGCAGTGAGTCAGGGGGACCTAATGAAAAACTGTTTTTT. Translated, it gives CASSESGGPNEKLFF.

The rearrangement uses TRBV19 and TRBJ1-6; 9 bases align to TRBD1. Germline V gene sequence: CDR1 LNHDA, CDR2 SQIVND (reference sequence). V dropped 5 bases and J dropped 7; count of bases not matched to a gene: 18. CDR3 length: 19 amino acids. The CDR3 sequence: CASSPMDRGGISSNSPLHF. CDR3 nucleotide sequence: TGTGCCAGTAGTCCCATGGACAGGGGAGGAATATCGTCCAATTCACCCCTCCACTTT.

V gene TRBV5-1 combines with J gene TRBJ1-2; 9 bases agree with TRBD1. The V and J ends lost 3 bases and 6 bases, in that order; junction bases with no gene match: 12. Looked up from germline, CDR1 is SGHRS and CDR2 is YFSETQ. The CDR3 is 16 residues long. CDR3 coding DNA: TGCGCCAGCAGCTGGCTAGGGACAGGGTTTGAGGATGGCTACACCTTC. Its translation: CASSWLGTGFEDGYTF.

The gene calls are TRBV11-3 and TRBJ2-7, with TRBD2 matching over 9 bases. J was trimmed by 2 bases and V by 5 bases; bases with no gene match: 7. The V gene's germline CDR1 is SGHNT and CDR2 YENEEA. The length of the CDR3 is 15 residues. The DNA for the CDR3 is TGTGCCAGCAGCGCCTCTAGCGGGGTCGCCTACGAGCAGTACTTC. Its protein product is CASSASSGVAYEQYF.

This clone is a singleton in its sample. The chain uses TRBV6-5 and TRBJ2-3; 12 nucleotides agree with TRBD1. This CDR3 comprises 16 residues. The J segment lost 1 base and the V segment lost 4 bases, leaving 3 bases of the junction unmatched. CDR1 MNHEY and CDR2 SVGAGI come from the germline V gene. CDR3 amino acids: CASSWGQGAGTDTQYF. The CDR3 bases are TGTGCCAGCAGTTGGGGACAGGGGGCTGGCACAGATACGCAGTATTTT.

This rearrangement joins TRBV7-9 to TRBJ2-7; D is possibly TRBD2 (6 bases). Trimming stripped 1 base from V and 9 bases from J, with 22 bases between. This CDR3 contains 16 residues. The V gene's germline CDR1 is SEHNR and CDR2 FQNEAQ (reference sequence). This CDR3 is CASSLVSSDTGTAQYF. The CDR3 DNA is TGTGCCAGCAGCTTAGTTTCTAGCGATACCGGGACGGCGCAGTACTTC.

The chain links TRBV10-3 to TRBJ2-1; 13 nucleotides line up with TRBD2. Trimming took 10 bases from V and 5 from J; bases not matched to a gene: 2. The CDR3 contains 13 residues. CDR1 is ENHRY, CDR2 SYGVKD, per germline. CDR3 DNA sequence: TGTGCCAACGGACTAGCGGGAGACAATGAGCAGTTCTTC. It translates to CANGLAGDNEQFF.

The chain employs TRBV2 and TRBJ2-7, with 9 bases that match TRBD2. The V and J ends lost 4 bases and 2 bases, in that order; junction bases with no gene match: 3. This CDR3 is 14 amino acids long. Germline V gene data show CDR1 as SNHLY and CDR2 as FYNNEI. As DNA, the CDR3 is TGTGCCAGCAGTGTAGCGGGAGTAACCTACGAGCAGTACTTC. Amino acid sequence: CASSVAGVTYEQYF. The full variable domain, its missing parts supplied by reference TRBV2 and TRBJ2-7, is EPEVTQTPSHQVTQMGQEVILRCVPISNHLYFYWYRQILGQKVEFLVSFYNNEISEKSEIFDDQFSVERPDGSNFTLKIRSTKLEDSAMYFCASSVAGVTYEQYFGPGTRLTVT.

The J gene is TRBJ1-4, the V gene TRBV7-6, with D tentatively TRBD1 (5 bases). The germline CDR1 and CDR2 sequences are SGHVS and FNYEAQ. The V gene lost 5 bases and the J gene lost 7 bases, with 17 bases spanning the gap. This CDR3 region has 15 residues. The DNA of the CDR3 is TGTGCCAGCAGCCCCAGCCGTCCAGGGTTTGAAAAACTGTTTTTT. This sequence encodes CASSPSRPGFEKLFF.

The rearrangement joins TRBV7-9 to TRBJ1-2; perhaps TRBD1 as D (6 bases). CDR3 length equals 15 residues. Trimming stripped 2 bases from V and 4 bases from J, with 14 bases between. CDR1 is SEHNR, CDR2 FQNEAQ, per germline (reference sequence). The CDR3 sequence: CASSLRAGVPYGYTF. CDR3 coding DNA: TGTGCCAGCAGCTTAAGGGCAGGGGTGCCCTATGGCTACACCTTC.

The chain recombines TRBV29-1 with TRBJ1-1, with a tentative D call TRBD1 (5 bases). This CDR3 spans 12 amino acids. Germline V gene sequence: CDR1 SQVTM, CDR2 ANQGSEA. Trimming left V 6 bases short and J 6 bases short, with 14 bases between. CDR3 coding DNA: TGCAGCGTCGACAGTGGCCGGGCTGAAGCTTTCTTT. Its translation: CSVDSGRAEAFF.

The chain is built from TRBV5-6 and TRBJ2-3; the D gene is possibly TRBD2 (5 bases). The V end lost 3 bases, the J end lost 0 bases, and 5 bases lay between the germline ends. Germline values: CDR1 SGHDT, CDR2 YYEEEE. CDR3 length: 13 residues. CDR3 region: CASSWTSTDTQYF. The CDR3 nucleotides read TGTGCCAGCAGCTGGACTAGCACAGATACGCAGTATTTT. The variable domain in full, completed from reference TRBV5-6 and TRBJ2-3, reads DAGVTQSPTHLIKTRGQQVTLRCSPKSGHDTVSWYQQALGQGPQFIFQYYEEEERQRGNFPDRFSGHQFPNYSSELNVNALLLGDSALYLCASSWTSTDTQYFGPGTRLTVL.

The V gene is TRBV7-6, the J gene TRBJ1-1; 7 bases align to TRBD1. There are 16 residues in the CDR3. Germline V gene sequence: CDR1 SGHVS, CDR2 FNYEAQ. Trimming cost V 4 bases and J 0 bases; bases outside gene matches: 8. The CDR3 nucleotides read TGTGCCAGCAGCTCCTACGGACAGGACATGAACACTGAAGCTTTCTTT. It is translated as CASSSYGQDMNTEAFF.

This chain uses TRBV2 with TRBJ2-7, with D maybe TRBD2 (6 bases). The CDR3 loop spans 15 amino acids. V dropped 7 bases and J dropped 6 bases, with 22 bases sitting between them. The germline CDR1 and CDR2 sequences are SNHLY and FYNNEI. CDR3 sequence: CASIILGLSRGEQYF. CDR3 DNA: TGTGCCAGCATTATACTGGGACTGTCTCGGGGCGAGCAGTACTTC.

The chain uses TRBV7-2 and TRBJ2-7, with D perhaps TRBD2 (5 bases). The germline gives CDR1 SGHTA, CDR2 FQGNSA. V gave up 4 bases and J gave up 4 bases, with 11 bases separating them. The CDR3 runs 13 residues. In nucleotides, the CDR3 is TGTGCCAGCAGCTCCCACCGGGGTTACGAGCAGTACTTC. Its protein is CASSSHRGYEQYF.